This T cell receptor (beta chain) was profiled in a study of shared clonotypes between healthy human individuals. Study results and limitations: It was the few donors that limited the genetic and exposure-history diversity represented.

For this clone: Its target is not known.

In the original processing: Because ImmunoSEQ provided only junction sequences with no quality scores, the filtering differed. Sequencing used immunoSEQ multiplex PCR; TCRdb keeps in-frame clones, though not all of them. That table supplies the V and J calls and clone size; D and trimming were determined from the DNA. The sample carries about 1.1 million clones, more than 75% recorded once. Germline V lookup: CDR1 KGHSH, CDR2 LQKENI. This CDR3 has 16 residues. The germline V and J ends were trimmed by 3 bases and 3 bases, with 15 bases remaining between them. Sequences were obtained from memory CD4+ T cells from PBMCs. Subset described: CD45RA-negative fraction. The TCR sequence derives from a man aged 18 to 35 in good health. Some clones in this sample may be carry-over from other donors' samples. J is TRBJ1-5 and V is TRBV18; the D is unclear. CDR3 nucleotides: TGTGCCAGCTCACCTACGAAGGGCCCTCCCAATCAGCCCCAGCATTTT. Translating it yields CASSPTKGPPNQPQHF.